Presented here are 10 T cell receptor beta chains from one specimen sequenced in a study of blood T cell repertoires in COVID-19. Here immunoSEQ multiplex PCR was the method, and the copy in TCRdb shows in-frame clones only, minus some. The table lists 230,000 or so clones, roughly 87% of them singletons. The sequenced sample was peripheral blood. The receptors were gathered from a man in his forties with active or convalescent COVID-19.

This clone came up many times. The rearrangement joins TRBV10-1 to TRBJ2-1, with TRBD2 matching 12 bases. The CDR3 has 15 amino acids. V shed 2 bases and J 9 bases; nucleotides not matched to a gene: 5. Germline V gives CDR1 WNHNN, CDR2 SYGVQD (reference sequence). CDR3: CASSEMTSGSTEQFF. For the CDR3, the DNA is TGCGCCAGCAGTGAGATGACTAGCGGGAGTACTGAGCAGTTCTTC.

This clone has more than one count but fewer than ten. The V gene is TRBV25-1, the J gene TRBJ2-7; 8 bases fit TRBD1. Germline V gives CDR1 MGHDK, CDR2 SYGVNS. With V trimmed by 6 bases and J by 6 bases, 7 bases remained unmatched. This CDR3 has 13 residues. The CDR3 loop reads CASSQGARGEQYF. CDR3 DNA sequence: TGTGCCAGCAGCCAGGGGGCGCGGGGCGAGCAGTACTTC.

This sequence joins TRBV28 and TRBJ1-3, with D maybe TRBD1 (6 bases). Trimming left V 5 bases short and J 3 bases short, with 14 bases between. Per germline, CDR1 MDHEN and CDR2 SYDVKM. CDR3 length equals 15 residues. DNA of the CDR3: TGTGCCAGCAGTGAGGGGGGGGAGAATGGAAACACCATATATTTT. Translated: CASSEGGENGNTIYF.

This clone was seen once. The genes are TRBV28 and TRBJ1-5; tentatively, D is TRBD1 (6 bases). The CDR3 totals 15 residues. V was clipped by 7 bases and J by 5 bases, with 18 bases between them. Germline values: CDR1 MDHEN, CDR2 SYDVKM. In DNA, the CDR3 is TGTGCCAGCACCCTAGGGGGGGGCGGATATCAGCCCCAGCATTTT. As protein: CASTLGGGGYQPQHF.

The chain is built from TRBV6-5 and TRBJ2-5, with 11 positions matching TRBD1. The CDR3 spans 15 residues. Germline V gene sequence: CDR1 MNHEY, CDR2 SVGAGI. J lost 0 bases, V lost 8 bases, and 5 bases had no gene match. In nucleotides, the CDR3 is TGTGCCAGCCAGGGGACAGGGGGGTACCAAGAGACCCAGTACTTC. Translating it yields CASQGTGGYQETQYF.

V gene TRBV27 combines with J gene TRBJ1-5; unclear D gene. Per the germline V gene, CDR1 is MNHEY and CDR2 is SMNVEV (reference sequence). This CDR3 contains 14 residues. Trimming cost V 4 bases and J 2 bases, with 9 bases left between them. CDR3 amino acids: CASSYYQGNQPQHF. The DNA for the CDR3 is TGTGCCAGCAGTTATTATCAGGGCAATCAGCCCCAGCATTTT.

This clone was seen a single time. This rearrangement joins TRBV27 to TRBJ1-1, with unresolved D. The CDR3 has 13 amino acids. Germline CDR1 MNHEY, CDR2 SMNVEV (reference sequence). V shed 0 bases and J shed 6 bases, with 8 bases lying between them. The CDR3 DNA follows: TGTGCCAGCAGTTTATCGCGGGTCTCTGAAGCTTTCTTT. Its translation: CASSLSRVSEAFF.

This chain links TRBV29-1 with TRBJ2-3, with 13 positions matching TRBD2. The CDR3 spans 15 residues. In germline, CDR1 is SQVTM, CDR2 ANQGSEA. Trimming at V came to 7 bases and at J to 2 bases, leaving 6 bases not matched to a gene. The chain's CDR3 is CSARLAGGNTDTQYF. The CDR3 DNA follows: TGCAGCGCCAGACTAGCGGGAGGTAACACAGATACGCAGTATTTT.

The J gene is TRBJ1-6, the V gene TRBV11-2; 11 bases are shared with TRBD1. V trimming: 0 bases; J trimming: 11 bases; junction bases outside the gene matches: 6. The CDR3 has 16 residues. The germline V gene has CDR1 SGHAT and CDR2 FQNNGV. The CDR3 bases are TGTGCCAGCAGCTTAGAAGGACAGGGGGCCTTAACACCCCTCCACTTT. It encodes CASSLEGQGALTPLHF.

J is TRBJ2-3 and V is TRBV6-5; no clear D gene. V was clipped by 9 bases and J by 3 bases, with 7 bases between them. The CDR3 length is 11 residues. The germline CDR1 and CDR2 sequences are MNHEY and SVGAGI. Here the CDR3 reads CASLSTDTQYF. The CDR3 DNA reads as TGTGCCAGTCTAAGTACAGATACGCAGTATTTT.